The 27 T cell receptor beta chains in this list originate from one sample, sequenced in a study of blood T cells in healthy people across ages (dated by TCRdb to about 2015). Library construction relied on 5' RACE. The second PCR ran for roughly 7 to 12 cycles and used a J-beta primer mix along with a sample-barcoded 5' primer. The raw public data were reprocessed by TCRdb itself: fastp quality trimming at Q25, MiXCR clonotype calling, in-frame beta chains only. Rows are unified per CDR3 protein, each entry keeping the most common DNA and genes. The sample contains fewer than 2 million distinct CDR3 sequences, approximately 40% of them found a single time. 23% of the sample lies in the top ten. Sequencing was done on a sample of blood. Receptor source: a human donor in good health.

This clonotype appeared many times. The V call is TRBV7-2, the J call TRBJ1-5; D not certain. The germline CDR1 and CDR2 sequences are SGHTA and FQGNSA. With 4 bases removed from V and 0 bases from J, the gap between germline ends came to 4 bases. This CDR3 spans 13 amino acids. The CDR3 DNA reads as TGTGCCAGCAGCTCTTATAGCAATCAGCCCCAGCATTTT. It codes for CASSSYSNQPQHF.

V usage is TRBV6-2 or TRBV6-3 and J usage is TRBJ2-3; a weak D match, TRBD2 (5 bases). CDR3 length: 15 residues. Germline CDR1 is MNHEY and CDR2 is SVGEGT. Trimming stripped 4 bases from V and 6 bases from J, with 17 bases between. As DNA, the CDR3 is TGTGCCAGCAGTTTCGCGAGCTCGGGGTGGGATACGCAGTATTTT. It translates to CASSFASSGWDTQYF.

The chain carries TRBV20-1 and TRBJ1-2; 9 bases line up with TRBD1. The germline V gene encodes CDR1 DFQATT and CDR2 SNEGSKA (reference sequence). J was trimmed by 8 bases and V by 6 bases; bases with no gene match: 10. The CDR3 is 13 residues long. Here the CDR3 DNA reads TGCAGTGCGGACGGGACAGGGTTTTACGGCTACACCTTC. As protein: CSADGTGFYGYTF.

The chain has TRBV6-2 or TRBV6-3 and TRBJ2-3; D possibly corresponds to TRBD2 (5 bases). CDR3 length: 15 residues. V was clipped by 0 bases and J by 4 bases, with 11 bases between them. Germline V lookup: CDR1 MNHEY, CDR2 SVGEGT. DNA for the CDR3: TGTGCCAGCAGTTACTCTGCTAGCTTCGCAGATACGCAGTATTTT. It yields the protein CASSYSASFADTQYF.

This rearrangement joins TRBV10-3 to TRBJ1-6; D unresolved. CDR1 is ENHRY, CDR2 SYGVKD, per germline. V gave up 6 bases and J gave up 5 bases, with 5 bases separating them. This CDR3 contains 12 residues. CDR3 region: CAIRPDNSPLHF. For the CDR3, the DNA is TGTGCCATCAGGCCCGATAATTCACCCCTCCACTTT.

This sequence joins TRBV29-1 and TRBJ1-1, with a weak D call TRBD1 (5 bases). The germline V gene encodes CDR1 SQVTM and CDR2 ANQGSEA. The CDR3 is 13 amino acids. Trimming pared 3 bases from V and 5 bases from J, leaving 13 bases between. The CDR3 DNA reads TGCAGCGTTGATACCGGGGCCGGGACTGAAGCTTTCTTT. Translating gives CSVDTGAGTEAFF.

This clonotype has a count of ten or more. The gene calls are TRBV7-2 and TRBJ2-1; unclear D gene. V was cut by 2 bases and J by 8 bases, with 7 bases left in between. The germline CDR1 and CDR2 sequences are SGHTA and FQGNSA. The CDR3 sequence is 12 residues long. CDR3 amino acids: CASSLTTDEQFF. The DNA of the CDR3 is TGTGCCAGCAGCTTAACGACCGATGAGCAGTTCTTC.

The chain links TRBV3-1 to TRBJ2-1, with TRBD2 matching over 7 bases. The V gene's germline CDR1 is LGHDT and CDR2 YNNKEL (reference sequence). V lost 2 bases to trimming and J lost 14 bases; unmatched junction nucleotides: 9. The CDR3 has 13 residues. The CDR3 here is CASSQSMTSQEFF. The CDR3 DNA reads as TGTGCCAGCAGCCAATCGATGACTAGCCAAGAGTTCTTC.

DNA of the CDR3: TGTGCCAGCAGTCAACTGACGGGGATCGGAGACGAGCAGTACTTC. Translated, it gives CASSQLTGIGDEQYF. This chain uses TRBV7-8 with TRBJ2-7; maybe TRBD2 (5 bases). CDR3 length equals 15 residues. Germline-derived CDR1 and CDR2 are SGHVS and FQNEAQ. Trimming removed 6 bases from V and 5 bases from J, with 20 bases in between.

The chain combines TRBV28 with TRBJ1-6; TRBD1 agrees at 10 bases. The CDR3 is made up of 17 amino acids. The V gene's germline CDR1 is MDHEN and CDR2 SYDVKM. The J segment lost 5 bases and the V segment lost 5 bases, leaving 9 bases of the junction unmatched. The CDR3 reads CASSAWTGGRHNSPLHF. CDR3 DNA sequence: TGTGCCAGCAGTGCCTGGACAGGGGGTCGGCATAATTCACCCCTCCACTTT.

This chain links TRBV6-2 or TRBV6-3 with TRBJ2-4; D might be TRBD1 (5 bases). V was trimmed by 4 bases and J by 8 bases, leaving 12 bases between them. CDR1 is MNHEY, CDR2 SVGEGT, per germline. There are 13 residues in the CDR3. The CDR3 reads CASSSPDRHIQYF. The DNA for the CDR3 is TGTGCCAGCAGTTCCCCTGACAGACACATTCAGTACTTC.

This chain uses TRBV27 with TRBJ1-1, with D possibly matching TRBD1 (5 bases). Per the germline V gene, CDR1 is MNHEY and CDR2 is SMNVEV (reference sequence). Trimming pared 1 base from V and 2 bases from J, leaving 14 bases between. This CDR3 spans 16 amino acids. CDR3 region: CASSLFGPGSNTEAFF. The CDR3 DNA reads TGTGCCAGCAGTTTATTTGGCCCAGGGTCTAACACTGAAGCTTTCTTT.

Remarks on this clonotype: One end of the junction fails to match germline, which may point to a read error. The chain links TRBV12-3 or TRBV12-4 to TRBJ1-6, with D hard to call. The CDR3 is made up of 15 amino acids. The CDR3 reads CASNLAGAYNSPLHF. In nucleotides, the CDR3 is TGTGCCAGCAATTTAGCTGGGGCCTATAATTCACCCCTCCACTTT.

This chain joins TRBV29-1 and TRBJ2-3, with D tentatively TRBD1 (5 bases). This CDR3 has 14 amino acids. In germline, CDR1 is SQVTM, CDR2 ANQGSEA. The V gene lost 7 bases and the J gene lost 5 bases, with 19 bases spanning the gap. The CDR3 spells CSAKKQAGIDTQYF. In DNA, the CDR3 is TGCAGCGCCAAGAAACAGGCTGGGATAGATACGCAGTATTTT.

With respect to this clonotype: The junction differs from germline at one of its ends, possibly a read error. J is TRBJ2-7 and V is TRBV5-4; D ambiguous. The length of the CDR3 is 15 residues. Germline V lookup: CDR1 SGHNT, CDR2 YYREEE (reference sequence). CDR3 DNA: TGTGCCAGCAGCCGCGACTCGCAGGCATGGTACGAGCACTGCTTC. Its translation: CASSRDSQAWYEHCF.

The rearrangement uses TRBV5-1 and TRBJ2-7; 11 bases align to TRBD1. Per the germline V gene, CDR1 is SGHRS and CDR2 is YFSETQ. The V segment lost 0 bases and the J segment 4 bases; nucleotides outside the gene matches: 6. CDR3 length equals 16 residues. CDR3 sequence (DNA): TGCGCCAGCAGCTTGGTCGGGGACAGGGGGTTTTACGAGCAGTACTTC. Its translation is CASSLVGDRGFYEQYF. Based on the CDR3 plus reference TRBV5-1 and TRBJ2-7, the full variable domain is KAGVTQTPRYLIKTRGQQVTLSCSPISGHRSVSWYQQTPGQGLQFLFEYFSETQRNKGNFPGRFSGRQFSNSRSEMNVSTLELGDSALYLCASSLVGDRGFYEQYFGPGTRLTVT.

V usage is TRBV7-2 and J usage is TRBJ2-7; 7 nucleotides line up with TRBD1. Germline trimming cut 4 bases from V and 4 bases from J; bases unmatched to any gene: 10. The CDR3 sequence is 15 residues long. In germline, CDR1 is SGHTA, CDR2 FQGNSA. CDR3 sequence (DNA): TGTGCCAGCAGCTCTACAGGGGTTAACGTGTACGAGCAGTACTTC. Its translation is CASSSTGVNVYEQYF.

The CDR3 nucleotides are TGCAGCGTTTTCACTAGCGGGGGCTATGGAGAGCAGTTCTTC. As protein: CSVFTSGGYGEQFF. The chain has TRBV29-1 and TRBJ2-1, with 11 bases lining up with TRBD2. Germline lookup yields CDR1 SQVTM and CDR2 ANQGSEA. Trimming took 5 bases from V and 10 from J; bases not matched to a gene: 10. The CDR3 loop spans 14 amino acids.

A few counts support this clonotype. The J gene is TRBJ2-1, the V gene TRBV20-1; 10 positions match TRBD2. CDR1 is DFQATT, CDR2 SNEGSKA, per germline (reference sequence). V gave up 1 base and J gave up 0 bases; unmatched junction bases: 6. CDR3 length equals 17 residues. As DNA, the CDR3 is TGCAGTGCTAGAGGGGCTAGCGGGGGAAGCTCCTACAATGAGCAGTTCTTC. This codes for CSARGASGGSSYNEQFF.

This chain joins TRBV18 and TRBJ2-3; no firm D call. Germline loops: CDR1 KGHSH, CDR2 LQKENI. V was trimmed by 0 bases and J by 2 bases, leaving 3 bases between them. The CDR3 runs to 13 residues. The CDR3 protein is CASSPPVTDTQYF. The CDR3 DNA is TGTGCCAGCTCACCACCGGTCACAGATACGCAGTATTTT.

This clonotype was counted at least ten times. A single base separates this from a much larger clone, so it may be a read error. The V call is TRBV29-1, the J call TRBJ1-4; D possibly corresponds to TRBD1 (6 bases). Germline lookup yields CDR1 SQVTM and CDR2 ANQGSEA. The CDR3 totals 13 residues. The CDR3 nucleotides read TGCAGCGTCAGCCCCAGGGGTAGGGAAAAACGGTTTTTT. It is translated as CSVSPRGREKRFF.

This rearrangement joins TRBV20-1 to TRBJ1-1; no clear D gene. The CDR3 is 11 residues long. Trimming took off 3 bases at V and 6 bases at J, with 8 bases between the two ends. Germline V gene lookup returns CDR1 DFQATT and CDR2 SNEGSKA (reference sequence). CDR3 nucleotides: TGCAGTGCTAGTTTAGGCGCTGAAGCTTTCTTT. Translating gives CSASLGAEAFF.

The V gene is TRBV5-1, the J gene TRBJ2-7; TRBD1 matches 9 bases. CDR1 and CDR2 (germline): SGHRS, YFSETQ. The CDR3 sequence is 15 residues long. Trimming cost V 0 bases and J 2 bases; bases outside gene matches: 3. In nucleotides, the CDR3 is TGCGCCAGCAGCTTGGAGGGGACAGGGCCCTACGAGCAGTACTTC. Translation gives CASSLEGTGPYEQYF. The variable domain in full, with the rest retrieved from reference TRBV5-1 and TRBJ2-7, is KAGVTQTPRYLIKTRGQQVTLSCSPISGHRSVSWYQQTPGQGLQFLFEYFSETQRNKGNFPGRFSGRQFSNSRSEMNVSTLELGDSALYLCASSLEGTGPYEQYFGPGTRLTVT.

This sequence joins TRBV18 and TRBJ2-1; possibly TRBD1 or TRBD2 for D (6 bases each). V shed 5 bases and J shed 4 bases, with 15 bases lying between them. Germline lookup yields CDR1 KGHSH and CDR2 LQKENI. There are 15 residues in the CDR3. CDR3 sequence (DNA): TGTGCCAGCTCATCGATTCGGGGGCCTTACAATGAGCAGTTCTTC. Translating gives CASSSIRGPYNEQFF.

The chain joins TRBV28 to TRBJ1-4, with 8 nucleotides matching TRBD1. The germline CDR1 and CDR2 sequences are MDHEN and SYDVKM. V trimming: 9 bases; J trimming: 8 bases; junction bases outside the gene matches: 5. The CDR3 loop spans 12 amino acids. The CDR3 is CASGQGLEKLFF. CDR3 nucleotide sequence: TGTGCCAGTGGACAGGGTTTAGAAAAACTGTTTTTT.

This clonotype was found a few times. V usage is TRBV28 and J usage is TRBJ1-2; D call uncertain. The germline CDR1 and CDR2 sequences are MDHEN and SYDVKM. Trimming shortened V by 7 bases and J by 0 bases, and 6 bases separated the two germline ends. The CDR3 consists of 12 residues. The CDR3 coding sequence is TGTGCCAGCAAGGGCACTAACTATGGCTACACCTTC. Its translation: CASKGTNYGYTF.

This clonotype was counted only a few times. This chain uses TRBV24-1 with TRBJ2-6, with D possibly TRBD1 on 6 matching bases. Germline loops: CDR1 KGHDR, CDR2 SFDVKD. Trimming stripped 4 bases from V and 2 bases from J, with 14 bases between. The CDR3 runs 17 residues. The CDR3 DNA follows: TGTGCCACCAGTGACCCCCGGGACACAACTGGGGCCAACGTCCTGACTTTC. This gives the protein CATSDPRDTTGANVLTF.